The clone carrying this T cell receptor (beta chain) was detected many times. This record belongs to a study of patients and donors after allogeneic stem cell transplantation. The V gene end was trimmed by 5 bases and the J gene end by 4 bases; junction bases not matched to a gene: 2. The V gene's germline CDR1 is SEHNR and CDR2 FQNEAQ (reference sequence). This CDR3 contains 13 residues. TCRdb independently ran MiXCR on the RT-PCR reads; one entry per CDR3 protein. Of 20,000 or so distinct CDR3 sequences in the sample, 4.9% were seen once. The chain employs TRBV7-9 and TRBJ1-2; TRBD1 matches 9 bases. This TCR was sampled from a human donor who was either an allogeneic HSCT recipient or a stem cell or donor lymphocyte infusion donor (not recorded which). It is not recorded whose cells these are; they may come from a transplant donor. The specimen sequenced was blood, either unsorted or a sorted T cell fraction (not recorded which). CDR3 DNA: TGTGCCAGCAGCCAGGGACAGGGCTATGGCTACACCTTC. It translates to CASSQGQGYGYTF.